This entry lists 32 T cell receptor beta chains sequenced from one sample in a study of cytotoxic CD8 clonotypes in ibrutinib-treated CLL. Profiling relied on immunoSEQ multiplex PCR, and the TCRdb table lists in-frame clones only, not all of them. The sample shows fewer than 400,000 clones, 67% of them seen only once. This material consisted of PBMCs, taken after 36 months of ibrutinib treatment. The receptor source for this set is a human donor with chronic lymphocytic leukemia.

This chain joins TRBV5-8 and TRBJ2-7; D possibly matches TRBD1 or TRBD2 (5 bases each). The V end was cut by 1 base, the J end by 2 bases, with 10 bases between. The CDR3 loop spans 14 amino acids. Germline CDR1 and CDR2: SGHTS and YDEGEE. The DNA for the CDR3 is TGTGCCAGCAGCTTGCCGGGGCTGACCTACGAGCAGTACTTC. It yields the protein CASSLPGLTYEQYF.

The chain employs TRBV6-5 and TRBJ1-1; D may be TRBD1 (6 bases). The germline V gene encodes CDR1 MNHEY and CDR2 SVGAGI. The V end lost 6 bases, the J end lost 4 bases, and 15 bases lay between the germline ends. This CDR3 has 14 amino acids. The CDR3 DNA is TGTGCCAGCAGCCTAGGGGGGGGTAGCACTGAAGCTTTCTTT. Amino acid sequence: CASSLGGGSTEAFF.

This chain connects TRBV2 to TRBJ1-1, with 7 bases aligning to TRBD1. J was trimmed by 10 bases and V by 4 bases; bases with no gene match: 3. Germline CDR1 and CDR2: SNHLY and FYNNEI. The CDR3 sequence is 11 residues long. CDR3 sequence reads: CASSATGVAFF. CDR3 nucleotide sequence: TGTGCCAGCAGTGCAACAGGGGTAGCTTTCTTT.

This clone was found a few times. The gene calls are TRBV9 and TRBJ2-6; D remains ambiguous. This CDR3 has 14 amino acids. Germline-derived CDR1 and CDR2 are SGDLS and YYNGEE. Trimming pared 2 bases from V and 0 bases from J, leaving 3 bases between. CDR3 coding DNA: TGTGCCAGCAGCGTGAGCTCTGGGGCCAACGTCCTGACTTTC. As protein: CASSVSSGANVLTF.

The V and J genes are TRBV11-3 and TRBJ2-1, with TRBD1 identical over 7 bases. Germline values: CDR1 SGHNT, CDR2 YENEEA. The ends lost 3 bases at V and 0 bases at J; junction bases unmatched: 11. This CDR3 spans 18 amino acids. The CDR3 DNA reads as TGTGCCAGCAGCTTTAGGGGGCGGGTGGGGAGCTCCTACAATGAGCAGTTCTTC. Protein product: CASSFRGRVGSSYNEQFF.

CDR3 amino acids: CASSPRRHFSYEQYF. In DNA, the CDR3 is TGTGCCAGCAGCCCCCGCCGCCATTTCTCCTACGAGCAGTACTTC. The rearrangement joins TRBV5-6 to TRBJ2-7; D not resolved. Trimming removed 4 bases at V and 0 bases at J, with 14 bases between. There are 15 residues in the CDR3. Germline V gene data show CDR1 as SGHDT and CDR2 as YYEEEE.

The V call is TRBV6-6, the J call TRBJ2-7, with TRBD1 as a possible D gene (5 bases). Per germline, CDR1 MNHNY and CDR2 SVGAGI (reference sequence). The CDR3 contains 16 residues. V lost 3 bases, J lost 5 bases, and 20 bases lay in between. The CDR3 sequence: CASSYGFQGLSDEQYF. The CDR3 bases are TGTGCCAGCAGTTATGGGTTTCAGGGTCTTTCGGACGAGCAGTACTTC.

The V and J genes are TRBV5-1 and TRBJ2-5; D ambiguous. Trimming stripped 5 bases from V and 5 bases from J, with 10 bases between. The CDR3 contains 12 residues. Germline V gene lookup returns CDR1 SGHRS and CDR2 YFSETQ. The CDR3 sequence is CASRTPGETQYF. The CDR3 DNA sequence: TGCGCCAGCAGAACCCCTGGGGAGACCCAGTACTTC. Full variable domain (rest looked up from reference TRBV5-1 and TRBJ2-5): KAGVTQTPRYLIKTRGQQVTLSCSPISGHRSVSWYQQTPGQGLQFLFEYFSETQRNKGNFPGRFSGRQFSNSRSEMNVSTLELGDSALYLCASRTPGETQYFGPGTRLLVL.

Concerning this clone: The junction departs from the called germline gene at one end, perhaps through a read error. V and J are TRBV9 and TRBJ2-7, with D possibly TRBD1 on 6 matching bases. The CDR3 is made up of 9 amino acids. The V gene's germline CDR1 is SGDLS and CDR2 YYNGEE. DNA of the CDR3: TGTGCCAGCGGCCGGGACATAGCCTTC. Amino acid sequence: CASGRDIAF.

The chain couples TRBV6-5 to TRBJ2-7; D not certain. Trimming cost V 5 bases and J 9 bases, with 11 bases left between them. This CDR3 is built from 11 residues. Germline V gene data show CDR1 as MNHEY and CDR2 as SVGAGI. The CDR3 DNA is TGTGCCAGCAGTCCGCTCCGGCTGCAGTACTTC. This gives the protein CASSPLRLQYF.

The J gene is TRBJ2-7, the V gene TRBV10-2; 9 bases map to TRBD2. The V gene end was trimmed by 3 bases and the J gene end by 1 base; junction bases not matched to a gene: 7. This CDR3 is 16 amino acids long. Germline V gene lookup returns CDR1 WSHSY and CDR2 SAAADI. The CDR3 nucleotides are TGCGCCAGCAGTGACTCCCGACTAGCGGAGTCCTACGAGCAGTACTTC. It specifies CASSDSRLAESYEQYF.

This chain connects TRBV6-5 to TRBJ2-1, with D perhaps matching TRBD2 (5 bases). The V end lost 0 bases, the J end lost 9 bases, and 9 bases lay between the germline ends. The CDR3 is made up of 13 amino acids. The germline CDR1 and CDR2 sequences are MNHEY and SVGAGI. CDR3 nucleotide sequence: TGTGCCAGCAGTTACTCGACGGGGATTGAGCAGTTCTTC. This gives the protein CASSYSTGIEQFF.

V is TRBV4-1 and J is TRBJ2-4; D remains ambiguous. This CDR3 is built from 11 residues. The V gene's germline CDR1 is MGHRA and CDR2 YSYEKL. Trimming removed 2 bases from V and 6 bases from J, with 2 bases in between. The CDR3 bases are TGCGCCAGCAGCCAACTAAACATTCAGTACTTC. Amino acid sequence: CASSQLNIQYF.

This clone was detected only a few times. The chain joins TRBV2 to TRBJ1-2, with 8 bases fitting TRBD1. This CDR3 is built from 12 residues. Germline V gene sequence: CDR1 SNHLY, CDR2 FYNNEI. Losses at the gene ends were 4 bases for V and 8 bases for J; bases not matched to a gene: 3. CDR3 residues: CASSAGGQGYTF. CDR3 coding DNA: TGTGCCAGCAGTGCAGGGGGCCAGGGCTACACCTTC.

This clone was recorded once. This chain links TRBV11-2 with TRBJ2-7, with 9 positions matching TRBD2. The CDR3 runs 18 residues. Germline CDR1 reads SGHAT; CDR2 reads FQNNGV. V dropped 4 bases and J dropped 2; count of bases not matched to a gene: 15. CDR3 in amino acids: CASSSISWREGLTYEQYF. CDR3 in DNA: TGTGCCAGCAGCTCAATTTCGTGGCGGGAGGGCCTTACCTACGAGCAGTACTTC.

The rearrangement uses TRBV9 and TRBJ2-7; no definite D call. Germline-derived CDR1 and CDR2 are SGDLS and YYNGEE. Trimming removed 4 bases from V and 2 bases from J, with 13 bases in between. This CDR3 comprises 14 residues. This CDR3 is CASSPRAPPYEQYF. CDR3 nucleotides: TGTGCCAGCAGCCCCCGCGCGCCCCCCTACGAGCAGTACTTC. The variable domain in full, completed from reference TRBV9 and TRBJ2-7, reads DSGVTQTPKHLITATGQRVTLRCSPRSGDLSVYWYQQSLDQGLQFLIQYYNGEERAKGNILERFSAQQFPDLHSELNLSSLELGDSALYFCASSPRAPPYEQYFGPGTRLTVT.

This chain links TRBV4-1 with TRBJ2-7, with a possible D match to TRBD1 (6 bases). V gave up 6 bases and J gave up 1 base, with 13 bases separating them. Germline CDR1 is MGHRA and CDR2 is YSYEKL. The CDR3 runs to 14 residues. The CDR3 loop is CASRAQGPSYEQYF. CDR3 DNA sequence: TGCGCCAGCAGGGCACAGGGACCTTCCTACGAGCAGTACTTC.

This clone was detected once. The J gene is TRBJ1-4, the V gene TRBV18; D unclear. CDR1 and CDR2 (germline): KGHSH, LQKENI. This CDR3 contains 13 residues. The germline V and J ends were trimmed by 1 base and 5 bases, with 5 bases remaining between them. CDR3 nucleotide sequence: TGTGCCAGCTCACCACGGGGAAATGAAAAACTGTTTTTT. Protein product: CASSPRGNEKLFF. The complete variable domain, with remaining parts taken from reference TRBV18 and TRBJ1-4, reads NAGVMQNPRHLVRRRGQEARLRCSPMKGHSHVYWYRQLPEEGLKFMVYLQKENIIDESGMPKERFSAEFPKEGPSILRIQQVVRGDSAAYFCASSPRGNEKLFFGSGTQLSVL.

V and J are TRBV27 and TRBJ2-1, with D tentatively TRBD1 (6 bases). The germline V and J ends were trimmed by 5 bases and 4 bases, with 21 bases remaining between them. Germline V gives CDR1 MNHEY, CDR2 SMNVEV (reference sequence). There are 17 residues in the CDR3. The CDR3 sequence: CASSLKHRVWGYNEQFF. DNA of the CDR3: TGTGCCAGCAGTCTCAAGCACAGGGTCTGGGGATACAATGAGCAGTTCTTC.

The chain couples TRBV5-4 to TRBJ1-4; D gene ambiguous. CDR1 is SGHNT, CDR2 YYREEE, per germline (reference sequence). The CDR3 totals 14 residues. Trimming took 0 bases from V and 8 from J, leaving 11 bases between them. The CDR3 nucleotides are TGTGCCAGCAGCTTGGGGGCTCAGTCCGAAAAACTGTTTTTT. It is translated as CASSLGAQSEKLFF.

The chain has TRBV6-5 and TRBJ1-2; D unresolved. CDR3 size: 14 residues. Trimming took 2 bases from V and 8 from J, leaving 15 bases between them. Germline V gene sequence: CDR1 MNHEY, CDR2 SVGAGI. The CDR3 here is CASSYADTLWGYTF. For the CDR3, the DNA is TGTGCCAGCAGTTACGCCGATACGCTATGGGGCTACACCTTC.

The chain carries TRBV6-5 and TRBJ1-1; TRBD1 is a possible D gene (6 bases). Trimming cost V 5 bases and J 1 base, with 11 bases left between them. The CDR3 has 14 residues. Germline V CDR1 and CDR2: MNHEY, SVGAGI. The DNA of the CDR3 is TGTGCCAGCAGTAAACGGACAGCGAACACTGAAGCTTTCTTT. It translates to CASSKRTANTEAFF.

The CDR3 here is CASSRPGRSVTQYF. The CDR3, as DNA: TGTGCCAGCAGTAGGCCCGGGCGGTCCGTTACGCAGTATTTT. The rearrangement uses TRBV6-5 and TRBJ2-3; D gene uncertain. V gave up 5 bases and J gave up 8 bases, with 17 bases separating them. There are 14 residues in the CDR3. Germline-derived CDR1 and CDR2 are MNHEY and SVGAGI.

This clone was picked up a small number of times. The CDR3 bases are TGTGCCAGCAGACAGAACAGGGTTGGGACCACTGAAGCTTTCTTT. It specifies CASRQNRVGTTEAFF. The chain couples TRBV5-6 to TRBJ1-1; the D gene is possibly TRBD1 (6 bases). Trimming cost V 5 bases and J 4 bases, with 18 bases left between them. CDR3 length equals 15 residues. Germline CDR1 reads SGHDT; CDR2 reads YYEEEE. Variable domain in full (rest from reference TRBV5-6 and TRBJ1-1): DAGVTQSPTHLIKTRGQQVTLRCSPKSGHDTVSWYQQALGQGPQFIFQYYEEEERQRGNFPDRFSGHQFPNYSSELNVNALLLGDSALYLCASRQNRVGTTEAFFGQGTRLTVV.

The V call is TRBV25-1, the J call TRBJ1-4; tentatively, D is TRBD1 (5 bases). V shed 1 base and J shed 8 bases, with 23 bases lying between them. CDR3 length: 18 amino acids. From germline, CDR1 is MGHDK and CDR2 SYGVNS. In nucleotides, the CDR3 is TGTGCCAGCAGTGAATTGGGTGTTGGGACGTCTAGCAGGGAAAAACTGTTTTTT. This gives the protein CASSELGVGTSSREKLFF.

This clone showed up just a few times. The J gene is TRBJ2-1, the V gene TRBV11-3; the D gene is possibly TRBD2 (5 bases). This CDR3 is 15 amino acids long. Germline V CDR1 and CDR2: SGHNT, YENEEA. V was cut by 5 bases and J by 9 bases, with 20 bases left in between. The CDR3 region is CASSPRATRGSEQFF. DNA for the CDR3: TGTGCCAGCAGCCCCCGGGCCACACGGGGTAGTGAGCAGTTCTTC. The variable domain in full, completed from reference TRBV11-3 and TRBJ2-1, reads EAGVVQSPRYKIIEKKQPVAFWCNPISGHNTLYWYLQNLGQGPELLIRYENEEAVDDSQLPKDRFSAERLKGVDSTLKIQPAELGDSAVYLCASSPRATRGSEQFFGPGTRLTVL.

This chain uses TRBV7-9 with TRBJ2-5; D gene uncertain. V was shortened by 1 base and J by 5 bases, with 11 bases between the two germline ends. The CDR3 runs to 14 residues. Per the germline V gene, CDR1 is SEHNR and CDR2 is FQNEAQ (reference sequence). Here the CDR3 DNA reads TGTGCCAGCAGCTTAGTTGAGGAGATGGAGACCCAGTACTTC. Translated: CASSLVEEMETQYF.

The gene calls are TRBV13 and TRBJ2-7, with TRBD1 identical over 9 bases. The CDR3 spans 17 residues. The germline CDR1 and CDR2 sequences are PRHDT and FYEKMQ (reference sequence). V gave up 5 bases and J gave up 6 bases; unmatched junction bases: 17. The CDR3 DNA is TGTGCCAGCAGCCCTAGAGGGACGACAGGGGGGGTTGGCGAGCAGTACTTC. Its protein product is CASSPRGTTGGVGEQYF.

This clone was observed a few times. This chain joins TRBV7-3 and TRBJ2-7; a weak D match, TRBD1 (5 bases). The germline V gene has CDR1 SGHTA and CDR2 FQGTGA. V lost 5 bases and J lost 1, with 12 bases in between. The CDR3 loop spans 14 amino acids. The CDR3 DNA reads TGTGCCAGCAGCCTCGACAGCAATTCCTACGAGCAGTACTTC. It encodes CASSLDSNSYEQYF.

The chain employs TRBV20-1 and TRBJ1-1; D ambiguous. Trimming took 0 bases from V and 8 from J, leaving 7 bases between them. There are 11 residues in the CDR3. The germline gives CDR1 DFQATT, CDR2 SNEGSKA (reference sequence). This CDR3 reads CSARDWREAFF. The DNA for the CDR3 is TGCAGTGCTAGAGACTGGAGAGAAGCTTTCTTT.

This clone was counted between two and nine times. This chain connects TRBV2 to TRBJ1-5; 7 bases are a match to TRBD1. V gave up 0 bases and J gave up 5 bases; unmatched junction bases: 4. Germline V gene sequence: CDR1 SNHLY, CDR2 FYNNEI. This CDR3 region has 15 residues. The CDR3 coding sequence is TGTGCCAGCAGTGAAGCTCGACAGGGTTATCAGCCCCAGCATTTT. Encoded protein: CASSEARQGYQPQHF.

Details on this clone: This same CDR3 is encoded by further DNA sequences in the sample. The chain recombines TRBV9 with TRBJ2-2, with TRBD1 as a possible D gene (5 bases). V lost 4 bases and J lost 6, with 7 bases in between. The length of the CDR3 is 12 residues. The germline gives CDR1 SGDLS, CDR2 YYNGEE. In DNA, the CDR3 is TGTGCCAGCAGCCTGGGGCCCGGGGAGCTGTTTTTT. It is translated as CASSLGPGELFF.